The entry that follows covers one T cell receptor beta chain sequence. What this receptor recognizes is not known. No base qualities exist here, and no much larger clone lies one base off it. Read against the paper, the sample's time point label means: week 35, safety follow-up. Every vaccine dose consisted of 300 ug of a 20-mer mutant IDH1 peptide in Montanide, administered subcutaneously together with topical imiquimod. Across visits V03 through V10, patients got a total of eight vaccinations, given in weeks 1, 3, 5, 7, 11, 15, 19 and 23. Donors had newly diagnosed WHO grade 3 or 4 IDH1-mutant astrocytomas with loss of nuclear ATRX. The samples were drawn from NOA16, a multicentre, single-arm, open-label phase I trial in Germany that tested a mutant IDH1 peptide vaccine in humans for the first time. The DNeasy Blood and Tissue Kit was used to extract genomic DNA from EDTA blood for TCRB sequencing.

These data originate in a study of a mutant IDH1 vaccine in newly diagnosed glioma listed by TCRdb under 2021. At the level of the whole study: Vaccination was initiated 4-6 weeks after radiotherapy alone, or concurrently with temozolomide cycles in the chemotherapy-containing groups. Of the approximately 33 patients who were treated, about 62% were male and around 38% were female, and the mean age was about 40 years. The week-35 safety follow-up was designated visit V12, and the week-47 end of study was designated visit V13. Prior to enrollment, standard therapy consisting of radiotherapy alone, temozolomide alone, or radiochemotherapy with temozolomide had been administered to patients, with the combination being received by most patients. For exploratory analyses, longitudinal TCRB deep sequencing was carried out in roughly 23 treated patients wherever samples were available. Peripheral blood was drawn at six visits: V03 (baseline), V05, V07, V10, V12 and V13. General findings and caveats noted by the study authors: The authors stated that sample limitations prevented analyses of patient blood samples from being reproduced. Pseudoprogression appeared unrelated to alterations in the top peripheral T cell clonotypes detected by TCRB sequencing. Immune responses induced by the vaccine were seen in 90% to 95% of patients across multiple MHC alleles. Availability determined which PBMC samples were chosen for TCRB deep sequencing.

The CDR3 holds 15 amino acids from the cysteine to the phenylalanine. CDR3 DNA is the only sequence kept; it has 45 bases, read in frame from the first base. The method behind the library was the immunoSEQ multiplex PCR assay. Rearranged TCR beta chain sequences were amplified using the hsTCRB Kit according to the manufacturer's protocol. TCRB libraries were sequenced on an Illumina MiSeq. The authors' pipeline ran thus. The kit vendor's proprietary platform handled demultiplexing, trimming and gene mapping. Held by TCRdb, this immuneACCESS table contains in-frame sequences only and omits some clones. Under half of the omission traces to an unresolved V gene where checked; the cause of the rest is unknown. V, J and clone size reflect that table, while D and trimming were determined from the DNA. This sample is represented by approximately 50,000 clones; approximately 79% of them were singletons. The top ten clones comprise more than 6.5% of the sample.

The receptor was derived from a man aged 40-50 years with glioma. Recombination linked TRBV21-1 to TRBJ1-5. TRBV21-1 is listed as a pseudogene. The specimen comprised PBMCs, sampled from a glioma patient whose treatment included an IDH1 peptide vaccine. The nucleotides read TGTGCCAGCAGCATAAGGGACCCCCCCAATCAGCCCCAGCATTTT. Its protein is CASSIRDPPNQPQHF.